This T cell receptor beta chain was obtained from a study of blood T cell repertoires in COVID-19. Study-level information: Acute and convalescent COVID-19 samples came from the United States, Italy and Spain.

With 6 bases clipped from V and 0 bases from J, the junction kept 3 bases outside the gene matches. Germline V gives CDR1 MGHDK, CDR2 SYGVNS. The length of the CDR3 is 14 residues. Method: immunoSEQ multiplex PCR; TCRdb's copy keeps in-frame clones and lacks some. Here the sample spans about 300,000 clones, 75% to 90% being singletons. Sequencing was performed on peripheral blood. This sequence was found in a man between 18 and 35 years old with active or convalescent COVID-19. The chain has TRBV25-1 and TRBJ2-3, with 7 bases fitting TRBD1. The CDR3 DNA follows: TGTGCCAGCAGCGAAGGGGGCAGCACAGATACGCAGTATTTT. It is translated as CASSEGGSTDTQYF.